The 15 T cell receptor beta chains listed next were all sequenced from one sample in a study of blood T cell repertoires in COVID-19. Sequenced by immunoSEQ multiplex PCR; TCRdb stores in-frame clones only, minus some. This table holds 30,000 to 35,000 clones, 89% found once. Sequencing was performed on peripheral blood. The receptors here all came from an elderly man with acute or convalescent COVID-19.

The genes are TRBV5-1 and TRBJ2-1; a possible D gene is TRBD1 (7 bases). The CDR3 totals 15 residues. V was trimmed by 0 bases and J by 6 bases, leaving 13 bases between them. CDR1 is SGHRS and CDR2 is YFSETQ in the germline V gene. Here the CDR3 reads CASSLGRGVLNEQFF. The CDR3 DNA sequence: TGCGCCAGCAGCTTGGGCAGGGGGGTACTCAATGAGCAGTTCTTC.

This chain links TRBV7-8 with TRBJ2-6, with 14 bases that match TRBD2. The CDR3 has 18 residues. CDR1 is SGHVS and CDR2 is FQNEAQ in the germline V gene. After removal of 5 bases from V and 4 bases from J, the junction contained 7 bases not matched to a gene. CDR3 sequence (DNA): TGTGCCAGCAGCCACCAGGGACTAGCGGGAGACGGGGCCAACGTCCTGACTTTC. Its protein is CASSHQGLAGDGANVLTF.

The chain joins TRBV5-1 to TRBJ2-1; 9 positions match TRBD2. The CDR3 runs 14 residues. The ends lost 4 bases at V and 9 bases at J; junction bases unmatched: 8. CDR1 SGHRS and CDR2 YFSETQ come from the germline V gene. This CDR3 is CASSLAGTGSEQFF. The CDR3 DNA reads as TGCGCCAGCAGCCTAGCGGGAACCGGGAGTGAGCAGTTCTTC.

This clone is a singleton in its sample. The rearrangement uses TRBV9 and TRBJ1-4, with D tentatively TRBD1 (6 bases). The CDR3 extends over 14 amino acids. Germline values: CDR1 SGDLS, CDR2 YYNGEE. V lost 4 bases, J lost 5 bases, and 12 bases lay in between. CDR3 DNA sequence: TGTGCCAGCAGCCGACAGGACGAGAATGAAAAACTGTTTTTT. It is translated as CASSRQDENEKLFF.

The genes are TRBV11-2 and TRBJ1-2; 10 positions match TRBD1. The V and J ends lost 2 bases and 3 bases, in that order; junction bases with no gene match: 6. CDR1 and CDR2 (germline): SGHAT, FQNNGV. The CDR3 totals 16 residues. The CDR3 coding sequence is TGTGCCAGCAGCTTAAATATCGGGACAGGGGACTATGGCTACACCTTC. It yields the protein CASSLNIGTGDYGYTF.

V and J are TRBV9 and TRBJ2-1; the match to TRBD2 covers 7 bases. The CDR3 contains 15 residues. V shed 1 base, J shed 5 bases, and the junction held 6 bases outside the gene matches. The germline V gene encodes CDR1 SGDLS and CDR2 YYNGEE. The CDR3 bases are TGTGCCAGCAGCGTAAAGGCGGGAGCAAACAATGAGCAGTTCTTC. Amino acids: CASSVKAGANNEQFF.

The chain carries TRBV30 and TRBJ1-1, with D tentatively TRBD1 (6 bases). CDR1 is GTSNPN and CDR2 is SVGIG in the germline V gene (reference sequence). There are 11 residues in the CDR3. V dropped 0 bases and J dropped 11 bases, with 10 bases sitting between them. In DNA, the CDR3 is TGTGCCTGGAGTGTAGGGGGGGGCGCTTTCTTT. Residues: CAWSVGGGAFF.

A single count supports this clone. Here the CDR3 DNA reads TGTGCCAGCAGCTTAGACAGGGGTAGTACTGAAGCTTTCTTT. Its translation: CASSLDRGSTEAFF. J is TRBJ1-1 and V is TRBV7-9; TRBD1 aligns across 7 bases. V was clipped by 1 base and J by 5 bases; unmatched bases: 4. Germline V CDR1 and CDR2: SEHNR, FQNEAQ (reference sequence). There are 14 residues in the CDR3. Filled out from reference TRBV7-9 and TRBJ1-1, the complete variable domain reads DTGVSQNPRHKITKRGQNVTFRCDPISEHNRLYWYRQTLGQGPEFLTYFQNEAQLEKSRLLSDRFSAERPKGSFSTLEIQRTEQGDSAMYLCASSLDRGSTEAFFGQGTRLTVV.

This sequence joins TRBV18 and TRBJ2-1, with 7 bases matching TRBD1. After removal of 3 bases from V and 8 bases from J, the junction contained 10 bases not matched to a gene. CDR1 KGHSH and CDR2 LQKENI come from the germline V gene. The CDR3 loop spans 15 amino acids. In DNA form, the CDR3 reads TGTGCCAGCTCACCCGTAAGGGGGCCTAGGTATGAGCAGTTCTTC. The encoded protein is CASSPVRGPRYEQFF.

The CDR3 here is CASRGRTGENTEAFF. The CDR3 nucleotides read TGTGCCAGCAGGGGGAGGACAGGGGAAAACACTGAAGCTTTCTTT. The chain is built from TRBV2 and TRBJ1-1; 9 positions match TRBD1. The CDR3 is 15 amino acids. The germline V gene encodes CDR1 SNHLY and CDR2 FYNNEI. The V and J ends lost 6 bases and 2 bases, in that order; junction bases with no gene match: 7. Drawing the rest from reference TRBV2 and TRBJ1-1, the complete variable domain is EPEVTQTPSHQVTQMGQEVILRCVPISNHLYFYWYRQILGQKVEFLVSFYNNEISEKSEIFDDQFSVERPDGSNFTLKIRSTKLEDSAMYFCASRGRTGENTEAFFGQGTRLTVV.

The chain links TRBV28 to TRBJ1-2, with 9 bases fitting TRBD1. CDR3 size: 11 residues. V dropped 5 bases and J dropped 8; count of bases not matched to a gene: 0. CDR1 and CDR2 (germline): MDHEN, SYDVKM. The CDR3 DNA reads as TGTGCCAGCAGTGACAGGGGGGGCTACACCTTC. Translating gives CASSDRGGYTF.

This chain uses TRBV28 with TRBJ1-5, with 10 bases that match TRBD1. J gave up 6 bases and V 4 bases, and 6 bases lay outside the gene matches. CDR1 is MDHEN, CDR2 SYDVKM, per germline. The CDR3 has 15 amino acids. CDR3 protein: CASSSRDRGFQPQHF. In nucleotides, the CDR3 is TGTGCCAGCAGTTCCCGGGACAGGGGCTTTCAGCCCCAGCATTTT.

The chain has TRBV5-1 and TRBJ1-5, with D tentatively TRBD1 (5 bases). V was pared by 0 bases and J by 4 bases, with 11 bases between. Germline CDR1 is SGHRS and CDR2 is YFSETQ. There are 15 residues in the CDR3. The CDR3 DNA reads TGCGCCAGCAGCTTGGAGGGGAGGGCGAATCAGCCCCAGCATTTT. Residues: CASSLEGRANQPQHF.

V is TRBV6-6 and J is TRBJ2-3; tentative D call: TRBD2 (5 bases). Germline V gives CDR1 MNHNY, CDR2 SVGAGI (reference sequence). Trimming left V 5 bases short and J 1 base short, with 16 bases between. The CDR3 length is 16 residues. The CDR3 DNA sequence: TGTGCCAGCAGTACCGCTAGCCGGTGGGGCACAGATACGCAGTATTTT. It translates to CASSTASRWGTDTQYF.

Only one count was recorded for this clone. The rearrangement uses TRBV4-2 and TRBJ2-1; 7 nucleotides line up with TRBD2. Germline V lookup: CDR1 LGHNA, CDR2 YNFKEQ. Trimming took 0 bases from V and 8 from J; bases not matched to a gene: 13. This CDR3 contains 17 residues. CDR3 region: CASSQDSGEGLYYEQFF. The CDR3 nucleotides read TGTGCCAGCAGCCAAGATTCGGGGGAGGGCCTATATTATGAGCAGTTCTTC.